This TCR beta chain was identified in a study of blood T cell repertoires in COVID-19. Study in general: Researchers got acute and convalescent COVID-19 samples from the United States, Italy and Spain.

Unmatched junction bases numbered 5, after V lost 2 bases and J lost 4 bases. The CDR3 runs to 15 residues. The germline V gene encodes CDR1 SGHTA and CDR2 FQGTGA. The protocol was immunoSEQ multiplex PCR, while the TCRdb copy is restricted to in-frame clones and leaves out a portion. Of 200,000 to 300,000 clones listed, roughly four fifths are singletons. What was sequenced was peripheral blood. The TCR sequence derives from a woman of 80 years or more with COVID-19, enrolled during active disease. This rearrangement joins TRBV7-3 to TRBJ2-1; 7 positions agree with TRBD2. CDR3 region: CASSLLASGYNEQFF. CDR3 sequence (DNA): TGTGCCAGCAGCTTATTGGCTAGCGGTTACAATGAGCAGTTCTTC.